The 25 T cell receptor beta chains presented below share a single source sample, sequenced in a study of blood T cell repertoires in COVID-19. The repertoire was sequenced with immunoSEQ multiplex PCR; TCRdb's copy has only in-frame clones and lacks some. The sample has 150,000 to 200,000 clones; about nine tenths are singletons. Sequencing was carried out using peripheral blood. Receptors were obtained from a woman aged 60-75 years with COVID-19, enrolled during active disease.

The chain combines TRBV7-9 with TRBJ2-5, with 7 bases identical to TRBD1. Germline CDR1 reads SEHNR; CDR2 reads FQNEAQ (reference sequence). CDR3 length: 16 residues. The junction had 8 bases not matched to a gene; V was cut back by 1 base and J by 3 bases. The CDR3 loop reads CASSLGQGSAEETQYF. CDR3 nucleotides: TGTGCCAGCAGCTTAGGACAGGGATCGGCCGAAGAGACCCAGTACTTC.

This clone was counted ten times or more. The DNA of the CDR3 is TGCGCCAGCAGCTTGAGAATTACCGAGACAGGGGGTTCCGGGGAGCTGTTTTTT. This encodes CASSLRITETGGSGELFF. The V gene is TRBV5-1, the J gene TRBJ2-2; 9 bases match TRBD1. V was clipped by 1 base and J by 6 bases; unmatched bases: 13. This CDR3 is 18 amino acids long. Germline V gene data show CDR1 as SGHRS and CDR2 as YFSETQ.

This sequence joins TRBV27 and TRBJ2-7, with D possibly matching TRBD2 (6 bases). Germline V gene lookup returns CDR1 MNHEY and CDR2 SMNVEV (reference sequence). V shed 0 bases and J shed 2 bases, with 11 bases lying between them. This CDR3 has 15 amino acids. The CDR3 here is CASSLSGTLPYEQYF. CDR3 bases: TGTGCCAGCAGTTTATCGGGGACTTTACCCTACGAGCAGTACTTC.

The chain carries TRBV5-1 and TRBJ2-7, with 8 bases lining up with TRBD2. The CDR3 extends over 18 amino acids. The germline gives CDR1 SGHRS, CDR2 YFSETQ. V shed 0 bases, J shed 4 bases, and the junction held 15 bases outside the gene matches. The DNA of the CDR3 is TGCGCCAGCAGCTTGGGCTTGGGGTCGCGGGAGGTGTCGTACGAGCAGTACTTC. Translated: CASSLGLGSREVSYEQYF.

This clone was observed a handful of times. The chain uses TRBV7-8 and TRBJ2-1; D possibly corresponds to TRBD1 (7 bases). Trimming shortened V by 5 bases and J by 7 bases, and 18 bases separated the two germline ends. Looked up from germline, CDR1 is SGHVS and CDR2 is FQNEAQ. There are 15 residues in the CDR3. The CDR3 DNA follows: TGTGCCAGCAGCCTAACCTGGGCAGGGGGGAATGAGCAGTTCTTC. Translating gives CASSLTWAGGNEQFF.

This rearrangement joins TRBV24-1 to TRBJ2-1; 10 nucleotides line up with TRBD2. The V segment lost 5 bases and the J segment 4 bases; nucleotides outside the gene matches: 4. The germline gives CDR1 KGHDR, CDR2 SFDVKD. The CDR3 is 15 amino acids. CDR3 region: CATSGASGRYNEQFF. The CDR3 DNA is TGTGCCACCAGTGGGGCTAGCGGGAGATACAATGAGCAGTTCTTC.

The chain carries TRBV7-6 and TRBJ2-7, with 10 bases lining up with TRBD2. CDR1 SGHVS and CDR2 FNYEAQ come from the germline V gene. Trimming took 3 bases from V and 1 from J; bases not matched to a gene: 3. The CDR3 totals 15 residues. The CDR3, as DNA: TGTGCCAGCAGCTTCCTAGCGGGAGATTCCTACGAGCAGTACTTC. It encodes CASSFLAGDSYEQYF.

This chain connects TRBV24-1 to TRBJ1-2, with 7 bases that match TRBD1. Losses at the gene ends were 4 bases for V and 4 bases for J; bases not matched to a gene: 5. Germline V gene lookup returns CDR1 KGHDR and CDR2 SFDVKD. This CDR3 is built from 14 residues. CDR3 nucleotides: TGTGCCACCAGTGAAGCGACAGGGCCCTATGGCTACACCTTC. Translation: CATSEATGPYGYTF.

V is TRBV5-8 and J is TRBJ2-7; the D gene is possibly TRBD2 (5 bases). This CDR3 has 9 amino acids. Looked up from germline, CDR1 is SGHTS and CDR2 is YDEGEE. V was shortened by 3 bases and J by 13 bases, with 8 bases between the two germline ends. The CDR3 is CASSWRLYF. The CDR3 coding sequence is TGTGCCAGCAGCTGGAGGCTTTACTTC.

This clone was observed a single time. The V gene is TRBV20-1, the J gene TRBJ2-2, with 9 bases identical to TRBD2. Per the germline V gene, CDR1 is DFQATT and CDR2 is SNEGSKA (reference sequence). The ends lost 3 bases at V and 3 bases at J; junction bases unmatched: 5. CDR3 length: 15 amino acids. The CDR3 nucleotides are TGCAGTGCTAGTGCTAGCGGGACTTACACCGGGGAGCTGTTTTTT. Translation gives CSASASGTYTGELFF.

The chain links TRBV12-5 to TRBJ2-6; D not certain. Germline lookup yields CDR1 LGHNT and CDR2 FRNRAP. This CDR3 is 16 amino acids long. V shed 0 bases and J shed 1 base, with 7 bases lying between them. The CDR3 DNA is TGTGCTAGTGGTTTGGTACAAATATCTGGGGCCAACGTCCTGACTTTC. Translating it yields CASGLVQISGANVLTF.

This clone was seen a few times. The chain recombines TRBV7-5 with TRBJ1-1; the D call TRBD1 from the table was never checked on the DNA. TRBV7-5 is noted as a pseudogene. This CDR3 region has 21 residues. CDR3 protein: CARSLPPIGVGTGRANTEAFF. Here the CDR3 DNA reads TGTGCCAGAAGCCTACCCCCAATCGGGGTTGGGACAGGGAGGGCGAACACTGAAGCTTTCTTT.

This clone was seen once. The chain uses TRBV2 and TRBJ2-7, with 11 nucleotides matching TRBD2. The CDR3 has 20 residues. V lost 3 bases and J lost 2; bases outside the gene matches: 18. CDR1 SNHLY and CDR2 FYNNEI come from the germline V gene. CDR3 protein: CASSEEMGLAGGSDTYEQYF. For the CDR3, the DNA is TGTGCCAGCAGTGAGGAGATGGGGCTAGCGGGAGGAAGTGACACCTACGAGCAGTACTTC.

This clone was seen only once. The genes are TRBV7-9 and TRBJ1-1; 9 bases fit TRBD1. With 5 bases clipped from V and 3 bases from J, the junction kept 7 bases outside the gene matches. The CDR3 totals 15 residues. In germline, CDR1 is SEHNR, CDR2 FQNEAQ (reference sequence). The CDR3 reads CASSPARTGDTEAFF. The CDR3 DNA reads TGTGCCAGCAGCCCGGCGAGGACAGGGGACACTGAAGCTTTCTTT.

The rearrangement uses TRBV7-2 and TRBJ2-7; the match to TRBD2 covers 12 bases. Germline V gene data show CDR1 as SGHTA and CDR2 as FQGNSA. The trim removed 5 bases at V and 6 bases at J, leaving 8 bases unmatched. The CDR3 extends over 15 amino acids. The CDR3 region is CASSPRLAGDREQYF. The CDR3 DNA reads TGTGCCAGCAGCCCCCGACTAGCGGGAGATCGCGAGCAGTACTTC. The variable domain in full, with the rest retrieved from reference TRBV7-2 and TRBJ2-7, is GAGVSQSPSNKVTEKGKDVELRCDPISGHTALYWYRQSLGQGLEFLIYFQGNSAPDKSGLPSDRFSAERTGGSVSTLTIQRTQQEDSAVYLCASSPRLAGDREQYFGPGTRLTVT.

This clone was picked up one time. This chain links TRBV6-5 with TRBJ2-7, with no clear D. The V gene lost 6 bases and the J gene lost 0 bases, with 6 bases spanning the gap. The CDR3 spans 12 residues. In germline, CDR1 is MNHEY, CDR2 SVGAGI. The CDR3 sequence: CASRGSSYEQYF. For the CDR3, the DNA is TGTGCCAGCAGGGGCAGCTCCTACGAGCAGTACTTC.

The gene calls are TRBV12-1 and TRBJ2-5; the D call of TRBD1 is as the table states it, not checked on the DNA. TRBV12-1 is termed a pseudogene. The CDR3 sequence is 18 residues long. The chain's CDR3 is CASSFYRDRGRGQETQYF. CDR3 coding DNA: TGTGCCAGCAGCTTCTACCGGGACAGGGGGCGCGGCCAAGAGACCCAGTACTTC.

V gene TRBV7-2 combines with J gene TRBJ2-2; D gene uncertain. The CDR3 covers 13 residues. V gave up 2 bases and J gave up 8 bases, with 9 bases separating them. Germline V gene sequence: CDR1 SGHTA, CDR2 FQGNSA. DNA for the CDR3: TGTGCCAGCAGCTTAACGACTTATGGGGAGCTGTTTTTT. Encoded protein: CASSLTTYGELFF.

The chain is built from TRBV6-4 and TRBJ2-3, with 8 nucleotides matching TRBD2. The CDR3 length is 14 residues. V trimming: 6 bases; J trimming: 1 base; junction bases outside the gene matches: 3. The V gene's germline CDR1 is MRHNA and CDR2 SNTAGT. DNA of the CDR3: TGTGCCAGCAGGCCGGGACTAGGCACAGATACGCAGTATTTT. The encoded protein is CASRPGLGTDTQYF.

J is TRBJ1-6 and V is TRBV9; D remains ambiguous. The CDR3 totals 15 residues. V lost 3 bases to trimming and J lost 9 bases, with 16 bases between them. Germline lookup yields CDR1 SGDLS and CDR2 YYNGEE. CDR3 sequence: CASSDTGTEISPLHF. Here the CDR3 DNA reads TGTGCCAGCAGCGACACCGGAACAGAAATTTCACCCCTCCACTTT.

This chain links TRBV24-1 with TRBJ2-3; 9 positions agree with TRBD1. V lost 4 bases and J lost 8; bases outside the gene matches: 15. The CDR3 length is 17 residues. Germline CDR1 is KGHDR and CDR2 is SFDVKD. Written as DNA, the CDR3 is TGTGCCACCAGTGACGCATCCGGGACAGGGAGTCGGGGTACGCAGTATTTT. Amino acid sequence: CATSDASGTGSRGTQYF.

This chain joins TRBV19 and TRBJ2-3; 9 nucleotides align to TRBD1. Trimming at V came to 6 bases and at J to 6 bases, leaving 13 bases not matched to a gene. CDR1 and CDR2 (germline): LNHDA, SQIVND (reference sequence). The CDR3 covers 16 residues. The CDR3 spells CASRTNRDRERDTQYF. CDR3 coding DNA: TGTGCCAGTAGAACCAACCGGGACAGGGAGAGGGATACGCAGTATTTT. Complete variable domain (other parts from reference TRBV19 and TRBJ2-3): DGGITQSPKYLFRKEGQNVTLSCEQNLNHDAMYWYRQDPGQGLRLIYYSQIVNDFQKGDIAEGYSVSREKKESFPLTVTSAQKNPTAFYLCASRTNRDRERDTQYFGPGTRLTVL.

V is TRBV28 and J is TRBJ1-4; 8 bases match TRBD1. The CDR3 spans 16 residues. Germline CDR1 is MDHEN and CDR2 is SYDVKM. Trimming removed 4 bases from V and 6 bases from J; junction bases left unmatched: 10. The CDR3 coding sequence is TGTGCCAGCAGTTCCCGACAGGGGATCCTACATGAAAAACTGTTTTTT. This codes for CASSSRQGILHEKLFF.

The chain's CDR3 is CASGLAGWDGYTF. The CDR3 nucleotides read TGTGCCAGCGGCCTGGCAGGTTGGGATGGCTACACCTTC. The J gene is TRBJ1-2, the V gene TRBV2; D uncertain. The CDR3 is 13 amino acids. CDR1 and CDR2 from the germline V gene are SNHLY and FYNNEI. V lost 8 bases, J lost 6 bases, and 16 bases lay in between.

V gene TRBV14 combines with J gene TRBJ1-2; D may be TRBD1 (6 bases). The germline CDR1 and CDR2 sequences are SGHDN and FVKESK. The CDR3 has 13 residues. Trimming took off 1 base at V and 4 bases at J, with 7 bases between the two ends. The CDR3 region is CASSQVRGYGYTF. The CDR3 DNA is TGTGCCAGCAGCCAAGTCAGGGGCTATGGCTACACCTTC.